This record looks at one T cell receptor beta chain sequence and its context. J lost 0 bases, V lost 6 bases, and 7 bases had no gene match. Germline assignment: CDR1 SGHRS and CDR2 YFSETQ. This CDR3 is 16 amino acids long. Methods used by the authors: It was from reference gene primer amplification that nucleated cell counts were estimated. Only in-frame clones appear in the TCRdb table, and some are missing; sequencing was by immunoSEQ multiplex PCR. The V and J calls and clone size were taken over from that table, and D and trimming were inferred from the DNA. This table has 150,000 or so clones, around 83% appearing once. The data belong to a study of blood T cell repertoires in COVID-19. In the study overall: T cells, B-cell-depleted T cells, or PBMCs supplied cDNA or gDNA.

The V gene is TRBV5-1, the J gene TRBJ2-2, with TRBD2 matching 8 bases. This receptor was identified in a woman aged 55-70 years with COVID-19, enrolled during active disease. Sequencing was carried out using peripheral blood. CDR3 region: CASTHQRGPNTGELFF. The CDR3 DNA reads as TGCGCCAGCACCCACCAGCGGGGGCCGAACACCGGGGAGCTGTTTTTT.